These 5 T cell receptor beta chains came from one sample sequenced in a study of technical replicates of blood from four donors. Here immunoSEQ multiplex PCR was the method, and the copy in TCRdb shows in-frame clones only, minus some. The sample holds roughly 50,000 clones, about 96% seen once. The sequenced material came from PBMCs. These receptors originate from a human donor in good health. Some clones in this sample may be carry-over from other donors' samples.

J is TRBJ2-3 and V is TRBV5-1, with 7 bases lining up with TRBD2. Per the germline V gene, CDR1 is SGHRS and CDR2 is YFSETQ. Trimming removed 0 bases from V and 6 bases from J; junction bases left unmatched: 7. The CDR3 runs 15 residues. The CDR3 reads CASSLELASRDTQYF. CDR3 nucleotides: TGCGCCAGCAGCTTGGAACTAGCGAGTCGCGATACGCAGTATTTT.

This chain connects TRBV5-4 to TRBJ2-7, with D tentatively TRBD2 (5 bases). Per the germline V gene, CDR1 is SGHNT and CDR2 is YYREEE (reference sequence). Trimming cost V 4 bases and J 5 bases, with 13 bases left between them. This CDR3 has 13 residues. The CDR3 reads CASSTSPRDEQYF. The CDR3, as DNA: TGTGCCAGCAGCACTTCGCCGAGGGACGAGCAGTACTTC.

This rearrangement joins TRBV5-8 to TRBJ1-2; 11 positions agree with TRBD1. J was trimmed by 8 bases and V by 4 bases; bases with no gene match: 7. The CDR3 is 14 amino acids. CDR1 SGHTS and CDR2 YDEGEE come from the germline V gene. The CDR3 bases are TGTGCCAGCAGCATCGGACAGGGGGCGCCCGGCTACACCTTC. This codes for CASSIGQGAPGYTF.

The gene calls are TRBV9 and TRBJ2-2; weak D call: TRBD2 (7 bases). The CDR3 loop spans 15 amino acids. The ends were cut back, 4 bases at V and 4 bases at J, with 14 bases in the middle. In germline, CDR1 is SGDLS, CDR2 YYNGEE. CDR3 nucleotides: TGTGCCAGCAGCCCCTGGGGGGGGCGCACCGGGGAGCTGTTTTTT. Translation: CASSPWGGRTGELFF.

The chain joins TRBV7-9 to TRBJ2-1; TRBD1 agrees at 7 bases. The germline gives CDR1 SEHNR, CDR2 FQNEAQ (reference sequence). Unmatched junction bases numbered 6, after V lost 5 bases and J lost 5 bases. This CDR3 is 14 amino acids long. The CDR3, as DNA: TGTGCCAGCAGCCCCCCGGGACAGAACAATGAGCAGTTCTTC. It is translated as CASSPPGQNNEQFF.